This TCR beta chain came from a study of T cell responses to AZD1222 COVID-19 vaccine. Regarding the study as a whole: It should be noted that donors were predominantly white British and more often female, and clonal diversity was possibly underestimated. Repertoires in all cases were sampled only once the peak T cell response had passed. Of the AZD1222 recipients, only 6 or 7 were seropositive at baseline.

Sequencing used immunoSEQ multiplex PCR; TCRdb keeps in-frame clones, though not all of them. The table includes 100,000 or so clones, around nine tenths detected once. Comment on this clone: Its antigen is unidentified.

This sequence originates from an adult in good health. The input for sequencing was peripheral blood, taken on day 0 of AZD1222 vaccination.

The DNA for the CDR3 is TGTGCCAGCAGCTTAGCGCCAGGGCTAGTGGAGACCCAGTACTTC. Translating it yields CASSLAPGLVETQYF. The chain is built from TRBV7-7 and TRBJ2-5; a weak D match, TRBD1 (5 bases). The CDR3 loop spans 15 amino acids. V lost 0 bases and J lost 5, with 13 bases in between. Per germline, CDR1 SSHAT and CDR2 FNYEAQ (reference sequence).